One and the same sample provided the 19 T cell receptor beta chains below, sequenced in a study of cytomegalovirus exposure and HLA in healthy donors. PCR employed 60 Vbeta and 13 Jbeta primers. Profiling relied on immunoSEQ multiplex PCR, and the TCRdb table lists in-frame clones only, not all of them. The sample has some 93,000 clones; over 60% are singletons. Sequenced: PBMCs. The source of these receptors is a boy between 10 and 17 years old in good health and CMV-seropositive.

The rearrangement joins TRBV5-1 to TRBJ2-2; 7 bases agree with TRBD1. The V and J ends lost 0 bases and 8 bases, in that order; junction bases with no gene match: 7. In germline, CDR1 is SGHRS, CDR2 YFSETQ. This CDR3 has 15 amino acids. Here the CDR3 DNA reads TGCGCCAGCAGCTTGGGGACAGGCTTGATGGGGGAGCTGTTTTTT. Amino acids: CASSLGTGLMGELFF. The full variable domain, with the rest looked up from reference TRBV5-1 and TRBJ2-2, is KAGVTQTPRYLIKTRGQQVTLSCSPISGHRSVSWYQQTPGQGLQFLFEYFSETQRNKGNFPGRFSGRQFSNSRSEMNVSTLELGDSALYLCASSLGTGLMGELFFGEGSRLTVL.

Only a few counts were recorded for this clone. The J gene is TRBJ2-7, the V gene TRBV20-1, with TRBD1 matching 7 bases. The CDR3 has 11 residues. Trimming cost V 6 bases and J 5 bases; bases outside gene matches: 4. Germline V gene lookup returns CDR1 DFQATT and CDR2 SNEGSKA (reference sequence). CDR3 sequence (DNA): TGCAGTGCCGACAGGGAACACGAGCAGTACTTC. This translates into CSADREHEQYF.

The V gene is TRBV19, the J gene TRBJ2-2; D uncertain. The germline V gene has CDR1 LNHDA and CDR2 SQIVND (reference sequence). The CDR3 consists of 15 residues. V gave up 3 bases and J gave up 1 base, with 9 bases separating them. The CDR3 bases are TGTGCCAGTAGTATTGGGCAGGAGAACACCGGGGAGCTGTTTTTT. It yields the protein CASSIGQENTGELFF.

The rearrangement joins TRBV10-3 to TRBJ1-1; the D is unclear. Trimming left V 8 bases short and J 7 bases short, with 20 bases between. Germline V lookup: CDR1 ENHRY, CDR2 SYGVKD. This CDR3 has 14 amino acids. CDR3 sequence reads: CAIRSEPGSSEAFF. The CDR3 bases are TGTGCCATCCGATCAGAGCCGGGTTCCAGTGAAGCTTTCTTT.

The chain links TRBV30 to TRBJ2-5, with a tentative D call TRBD1 (6 bases). With the DNA end fitting TRBJ2-7 better, the J assignment may be wrong. The germline V gene encodes CDR1 GTSNPN and CDR2 SVGIG (reference sequence). The CDR3 loop spans 13 amino acids. This CDR3 is CAWTPGHSYEQYF. CDR3 DNA sequence: TGTGCCTGGACCCCGGGACACAGTTACGAGCAGTACTTC.

The chain joins TRBV7-9 to TRBJ2-7; 7 positions agree with TRBD1. Germline CDR1 reads SEHNR; CDR2 reads FQNEAQ (reference sequence). V trimming: 5 bases; J trimming: 3 bases; junction bases outside the gene matches: 10. This CDR3 has 15 residues. The CDR3 here is CASSPGTEFRYEQYF. As DNA, the CDR3 is TGTGCCAGCAGCCCTGGGACAGAGTTCCGCTACGAGCAGTACTTC.

The chain employs TRBV14 and TRBJ2-7, with 8 bases aligning to TRBD2. The V segment lost 1 base and the J segment 6 bases; nucleotides outside the gene matches: 5. The CDR3 is 14 amino acids. Germline V gene lookup returns CDR1 SGHDN and CDR2 FVKESK. Written as DNA, the CDR3 is TGTGCCAGCAGCCAAGCGGGGGGGAGAGTCGAGCAGTACTTC. It encodes CASSQAGGRVEQYF.

This clone was seen just once. This rearrangement joins TRBV6-6 to TRBJ1-6, with 8 bases lining up with TRBD1. Germline V gives CDR1 MNHNY, CDR2 SVGAGI (reference sequence). This CDR3 is 16 amino acids long. V was clipped by 4 bases and J by 6 bases; unmatched bases: 8. The CDR3 region is CASSSPGTGRNSPLHF. DNA of the CDR3: TGTGCCAGCAGTTCCCCCGGGACAGGACGTAATTCACCCCTCCACTTT.

J is TRBJ1-2 and V is TRBV5-5; 7 bases match TRBD1. CDR1 and CDR2 from the germline V gene are SGHKS and YYEKEE (reference sequence). V shed 4 bases, J shed 3 bases, and the junction held 12 bases outside the gene matches. CDR3 length equals 16 residues. The CDR3 region is CASSRSGTEAYYGYTF. The DNA of the CDR3 is TGTGCCAGCAGCCGATCGGGGACAGAGGCCTACTATGGCTACACCTTC.

The chain employs TRBV30 and TRBJ2-1, with D tentatively TRBD2 (6 bases). CDR3 length: 15 residues. The V gene's germline CDR1 is GTSNPN and CDR2 SVGIG (reference sequence). Trimming left V 2 bases short and J 0 bases short, with 11 bases between. The CDR3 loop is CAWSLSGHSYNEQFF. The CDR3 nucleotides are TGTGCCTGGAGTCTTAGCGGACACTCCTACAATGAGCAGTTCTTC.

The chain is built from TRBV5-4 and TRBJ2-5, with a weak D call TRBD1 (6 bases). The DNA end lines up better with TRBJ2-7; the J call may be wrong. Germline V gene data show CDR1 as SGHNT and CDR2 as YYREEE (reference sequence). This CDR3 contains 15 residues. Here the CDR3 DNA reads TGTGCCAGCAGAACGAATCCAGGGGAAAGATACGAGCAGTACTTC. It encodes CASRTNPGERYEQYF.

DNA for the CDR3: TGTGCCAGCAGTACCAAGCGAGATGGCTACACCTTC. Translating gives CASSTKRDGYTF. The V and J genes are TRBV6-5 and TRBJ1-2; no clear D gene. The V end was cut by 5 bases, the J end by 6 bases, with 10 bases between. This CDR3 is built from 12 residues. Germline CDR1 and CDR2: MNHEY and SVGAGI.

The chain is built from TRBV10-2 and TRBJ2-1, with TRBD1 identical over 8 bases. The CDR3 contains 13 residues. V gave up 8 bases and J gave up 0 bases; unmatched junction bases: 0. Per the germline V gene, CDR1 is WSHSY and CDR2 is SAAADI. The CDR3 sequence: CASGQGSYNEQFF. CDR3 coding DNA: TGCGCCAGCGGACAGGGCTCCTACAATGAGCAGTTCTTC.

This chain connects TRBV5-6 to TRBJ2-2; 7 bases match TRBD1. The CDR3 spans 13 residues. CDR1 and CDR2 from the germline V gene are SGHDT and YYEEEE. V was clipped by 4 bases and J by 7 bases; unmatched bases: 4. The CDR3 nucleotides read TGTGCCAGCAGCGTGACAGGGTTCGGGGAGCTGTTTTTT. Translation: CASSVTGFGELFF.

This clone was picked up a small number of times. The chain links TRBV7-9 to TRBJ2-7; tentatively, D is TRBD1 (6 bases). With 5 bases removed from V and 5 bases from J, the gap between germline ends came to 13 bases. Germline lookup yields CDR1 SEHNR and CDR2 FQNEAQ (reference sequence). The CDR3 length is 13 residues. Here the CDR3 reads CASSVQGSDEQYF. The CDR3 nucleotides are TGTGCCAGCAGCGTACAGGGTTCTGACGAGCAGTACTTC.

The V gene is TRBV10-1, the J gene TRBJ2-2; 7 positions match TRBD1. The CDR3 loop spans 14 amino acids. The germline V gene encodes CDR1 WNHNN and CDR2 SYGVQD (reference sequence). The ends lost 3 bases at V and 6 bases at J; junction bases unmatched: 4. This chain's CDR3 is CASSEQGRAGELFF. In DNA form, the CDR3 reads TGCGCCAGCAGTGAACAGGGGCGGGCCGGGGAGCTGTTTTTT.

V is TRBV5-6 and J is TRBJ2-1, with 8 bases identical to TRBD1. V lost 3 bases to trimming and J lost 1 base; unmatched junction nucleotides: 6. Per the germline V gene, CDR1 is SGHDT and CDR2 is YYEEEE. The CDR3 spans 16 residues. The CDR3 reads CASSWWTGLSYNEQFF. In DNA, the CDR3 is TGTGCCAGCAGCTGGTGGACAGGGCTATCCTACAATGAGCAGTTCTTC.

In its sample, this clone was seen a few times. The J gene is TRBJ1-3, the V gene TRBV2, with a possible D match to TRBD1 (6 bases). Germline V lookup: CDR1 SNHLY, CDR2 FYNNEI. This CDR3 comprises 14 residues. Between the trimmed V and J ends, which lost 7 bases and 2 bases, there was a span of 12 bases. The DNA for the CDR3 is TGTGCCAGCACCTCAACAGGGCCTGGAAACACCATATATTTT. Amino acid sequence: CASTSTGPGNTIYF.

The V and J genes are TRBV5-1 and TRBJ2-5; D might be TRBD1 (6 bases). The CDR3 covers 15 residues. Germline CDR1 SGHRS, CDR2 YFSETQ. Trimming took 4 bases from V and 2 from J, leaving 15 bases between them. The CDR3 DNA reads TGCGCCAGCAGCACCTACGGGACACCGCAAGAGACCCAGTACTTC. Translation: CASSTYGTPQETQYF.